This TCR beta chain was found in a study of T cell repertoires in ileal Crohn's disease. Whole-study context: Patients had a median roughly 8-year disease duration, and roughly 38% were active smokers. Every patient was operated on for stricturing (roughly 61%) or penetrating (39%) complications.

Clones were read by immunoSEQ multiplex PCR, and TCRdb kept only the in-frame ones, dropping some. Among about 62,000 clones listed, about 88% were seen once. Time point defined: neoterminal ileum biopsy at postoperative endoscopy, about 6 months after surgery. Eligibility required adulthood, ileal or ileocolonic Crohn's disease and indicated ileocolonic resection. The germline V gene has CDR1 SGHTS and CDR2 YDEGEE. V lost 2 bases and J 4 bases, leaving 12 bases between the germline ends. This CDR3 is 14 amino acids long. Study observations and caveats: Every patient over 26.8% clonality showed endoscopic recurrence.

Turning to this clone: Its antigen is still unknown.

The source material was ileal tissue. The receptor was derived from an adult with Crohn's disease. The chain carries TRBV5-8 and TRBJ1-2; D gene unclear. The CDR3 DNA is TGTGCCAGCAGCTTTTGGCTAGCCGCCTATGGCTACACCTTC. This codes for CASSFWLAAYGYTF.